Each of the 20 T cell receptor beta chains below was sequenced from the same sample in a study of human T cells and chemical hapten exposure. Time point specified: patch test 1, 2 weeks after DPC sensitization. Indicated treatment: therapeutic diphenylcyclopropenone sensitization with weekly scalp DPC. Each CDR3 protein gets one entry after TCRdb re-called the RACE reads with MiXCR. The table shows 75,000 to 95,000 distinct CDR3 sequences, with roughly 12% occurring only once. This material consisted of whole blood, taken in connection with sensitization to the hapten diphenylcyclopropenone (DPC). These receptors were obtained from a woman aged 55-70 years with alopecia areata. Some clones in this sample may be carry-over from other donors' samples.

This chain uses TRBV2 with TRBJ2-3; D is ambiguous. CDR1 is SNHLY, CDR2 FYNNEI, per germline. CDR3 length: 13 residues. Trimming shortened V by 2 bases and J by 5 bases, and 8 bases separated the two germline ends. CDR3 amino acids: CASSEMLGDTQYF. CDR3 bases: TGTGCCAGCAGTGAAATGTTAGGAGATACGCAGTATTTT.

The sample holds many counts of this clonotype. The chain is built from TRBV12-5 and TRBJ2-2; 10 nucleotides agree with TRBD2. The V gene end was trimmed by 1 base and the J gene end by 0 bases; junction bases not matched to a gene: 5. Germline V CDR1 and CDR2: LGHNT, FRNRAP. This CDR3 has 18 residues. The chain's CDR3 is CASGLGATSGANTGELFF. The CDR3, as DNA: TGTGCTAGTGGTTTGGGGGCTACTAGCGGGGCGAACACCGGGGAGCTGTTTTTT.

The chain carries TRBV7-2 and TRBJ2-3; D not certain. The length of the CDR3 is 11 residues. Germline V gives CDR1 SGHTA, CDR2 FQGNSA. The ends were cut back, 5 bases at V and 2 bases at J, with 2 bases in the middle. CDR3 residues: CASSHTDTQYF. CDR3 nucleotides: TGTGCCAGCAGCCACACAGATACGCAGTATTTT.

This chain links TRBV12-3 or TRBV12-4 with TRBJ2-2; 8 bases align to TRBD1. The CDR3 spans 13 residues. V shed 6 bases, J shed 6 bases, and the junction held 3 bases outside the gene matches. The CDR3 DNA sequence: TGTGCCAGCAGGGAACAGGGGGCCGGGGAGCTGTTTTTT. Its translation is CASREQGAGELFF.

This clonotype was seen more than once but under ten times. The chain combines TRBV12-3 or TRBV12-4 with TRBJ2-3; 11 bases fit TRBD2. CDR3 length: 14 residues. V trimming: 5 bases; J trimming: 5 bases; junction bases outside the gene matches: 3. The DNA of the CDR3 is TGTGCCAGCAGTCCAGGGACTAGCGGAGATACGCAGTATTTT. Encoded protein: CASSPGTSGDTQYF.

The table lists this clonotype with many counts. The J gene is TRBJ1-4, the V gene TRBV4-1, with 9 bases aligning to TRBD1. V was clipped by 6 bases and J by 6 bases; unmatched bases: 8. The V gene's germline CDR1 is MGHRA and CDR2 YSYEKL. The CDR3 has 15 residues. This chain's CDR3 is CASRDPGQGYEKLFF. The CDR3 region has the DNA TGCGCCAGCAGGGACCCTGGACAGGGGTATGAAAAACTGTTTTTT.

This clonotype was found a few times. This chain joins TRBV12-3 or TRBV12-4 and TRBJ1-6; maybe TRBD1 (5 bases). Trimming took off 6 bases at V and 5 bases at J, with 11 bases between the two ends. The CDR3 runs to 14 residues. The CDR3 here is CASRTDSDNSPLHF. The CDR3 DNA sequence: TGTGCCAGCAGAACCGACAGCGATAATTCACCCCTCCACTTT.

There are a few counts of this clonotype. The CDR3 DNA follows: TGTGCCAGCAGTGGAGTACGGGAATCACCCCTCCACTTT. Its translation: CASSGVRESPLHF. The rearrangement links TRBV12-3 or TRBV12-4 to TRBJ1-6, with D unresolved. There are 13 residues in the CDR3. The V end lost 5 bases, the J end lost 10 bases, and 12 bases lay between the germline ends.

This clonotype was picked up many times. The chain has TRBV19 and TRBJ2-1; D gene ambiguous. With 10 bases removed from V and 2 bases from J, the gap between germline ends came to 6 bases. CDR1 is LNHDA and CDR2 is SQIVND in the germline V gene (reference sequence). The CDR3 has 11 residues. The CDR3 nucleotides read TGTGCCACTAACACCTACAATGAGCAGTTCTTC. It encodes CATNTYNEQFF.

This clonotype was seen many times. This chain connects TRBV7-8 to TRBJ2-2; D unclear. The CDR3 runs to 14 residues. V was trimmed by 1 base and J by 6 bases, leaving 9 bases between them. Per germline, CDR1 SGHVS and CDR2 FQNEAQ. The DNA for the CDR3 is TGTGCCAGCAGCTTAGATTTTGGGGCCGGGGAGCTGTTTTTT. Residues: CASSLDFGAGELFF.

The genes are TRBV7-9 and TRBJ1-5; maybe TRBD1 (6 bases). This CDR3 comprises 14 residues. Germline CDR1 reads SEHNR; CDR2 reads FQNEAQ (reference sequence). The V end was cut by 5 bases, the J end by 4 bases, with 12 bases between. The CDR3 loop reads CASSPRDTNQPQHF. The DNA of the CDR3 is TGTGCCAGCAGCCCCCGGGACACGAATCAGCCCCAGCATTTT.

This clonotype was found many times. The V call is TRBV14, the J call TRBJ2-2; D may be TRBD2 (5 bases). The V end lost 0 bases, the J end lost 10 bases, and 12 bases lay between the germline ends. The germline V gene has CDR1 SGHDN and CDR2 FVKESK. The CDR3 is 14 residues long. The CDR3 DNA reads as TGTGCCAGCAGCCAAGAAGCGCGGGTCGCGGAGCTGTTTTTT. It codes for CASSQEARVAELFF.

This clonotype appeared many times. The chain has TRBV11-2 and TRBJ2-3; 13 bases agree with TRBD2. The V and J ends lost 5 bases and 0 bases, in that order; junction bases with no gene match: 5. CDR1 is SGHAT and CDR2 is FQNNGV in the germline V gene. This CDR3 region has 17 residues. The CDR3 coding sequence is TGTGCCAGCAGCCATGGACTAGCGGGGGCTAGCACAGATACGCAGTATTTT. Its protein is CASSHGLAGASTDTQYF.

This clonotype appeared a few times. The rearrangement links TRBV18 to TRBJ1-1; a weak D match, TRBD1 (5 bases). Germline CDR1 is KGHSH and CDR2 is LQKENI. This CDR3 has 16 amino acids. V lost 2 bases and J lost 0, with 13 bases in between. The CDR3 loop is CASSPSQGLMNTEAFF. CDR3 DNA: TGTGCCAGCTCACCATCCCAGGGTCTCATGAACACTGAAGCTTTCTTT.

This clonotype was observed many times. The rearrangement joins TRBV29-1 to TRBJ1-2, with D possibly matching TRBD1 (5 bases). V was pared by 3 bases and J by 8 bases, with 13 bases between. The germline V gene has CDR1 SQVTM and CDR2 ANQGSEA. This CDR3 contains 12 residues. CDR3 bases: TGCAGCGTTGATGGTCAGGGAGACGGCTACACCTTC. Residues: CSVDGQGDGYTF.

The table lists this clonotype with many counts. The chain carries TRBV3-1 and TRBJ2-7; TRBD1 matches 8 bases. The CDR3 is 14 amino acids. The V gene's germline CDR1 is LGHDT and CDR2 YNNKEL (reference sequence). V was pared by 5 bases and J by 4 bases, with 7 bases of the junction left unmatched. The CDR3 reads CASSDGQGVYEQYF. CDR3 DNA sequence: TGTGCCAGCAGCGACGGACAGGGAGTGTACGAGCAGTACTTC.

This clonotype was counted a few times. The genes are TRBV7-6 and TRBJ2-1; possible D gene TRBD1, 5 bases. The CDR3 runs 13 residues. Germline-derived CDR1 and CDR2 are SGHVS and FNYEAQ. The V end lost 5 bases, the J end lost 4 bases, and 9 bases lay between the germline ends. CDR3 sequence (DNA): TGTGCCAGCAGCCCTCAGGGTTACAATGAGCAGTTCTTC. It specifies CASSPQGYNEQFF.

This rearrangement joins TRBV11-2 to TRBJ2-1; no clear D gene. Germline V CDR1 and CDR2: SGHAT, FQNNGV. V gave up 7 bases and J gave up 6 bases, with 16 bases separating them. The CDR3 is 14 amino acids. CDR3 bases: TGTGCCAGCACCCCCGTCGTGCGAGGCAATGAGCAGTTCTTC. Encoded protein: CASTPVVRGNEQFF.

The table lists this clonotype with a few counts. This CDR3 is CASSLGPGETQYF. DNA for the CDR3: TGTGCCAGCAGCTTAGGTCCGGGGGAGACCCAGTACTTC. This chain links TRBV7-3 with TRBJ2-5; D perhaps matches TRBD2 (5 bases). Deletions cut 2 bases from V and 5 bases from J, with 9 bases between. The germline CDR1 and CDR2 sequences are SGHTA and FQGTGA. This CDR3 has 13 residues. Complete variable domain (other parts from reference TRBV7-3 and TRBJ2-5): GAGVSQTPSNKVTEKGKYVELRCDPISGHTALYWYRQSLGQGPEFLIYFQGTGAADDSGLPNDRFFAVRPEGSVSTLKIQRTERGDSAVYLCASSLGPGETQYFGPGTRLLVL.

In its sample, this clonotype was seen a few times. The chain carries TRBV4-2 and TRBJ2-1, with 10 bases matching TRBD2. J lost 5 bases, V lost 4 bases, and 8 bases had no gene match. This CDR3 region has 16 residues. Germline CDR1 reads LGHNA; CDR2 reads YNFKEQ. CDR3 region: CASSPIAGGTNNEQFF. The CDR3 nucleotides read TGTGCCAGCAGCCCCATAGCGGGGGGAACTAACAATGAGCAGTTCTTC.